Detailed here is one T cell receptor beta chain. No antigen is known for it. A multiplex PCR was run with 60 Vbeta primers and 13 Jbeta primers. TCRdb's table, derived via immunoSEQ multiplex PCR, lists solely in-frame clones and lacks some. The sample consists of under 110,000 clones, around 75% of them appearing once. This sample was taken from a study of cytomegalovirus exposure and HLA in healthy donors. Study-wide results and caveats: Later analysis showed most CMV-associated TCR beta chains appearing HLA-restricted.

The sequenced sample consisted of PBMCs. This clonotype originated in a female donor in good health and CMV-seronegative.

The CDR3 loop reads CASSFSPGLSGNTIYF. The CDR3 DNA sequence: TGTGCCAGCAGCTTTTCCCCAGGGTTATCTGGAAACACCATATATTTT. This sequence joins TRBV7-9 and TRBJ1-3, with TRBD1 as a possible D gene (5 bases). Germline lookup yields CDR1 SEHNR and CDR2 FQNEAQ (reference sequence). This CDR3 spans 16 amino acids. With 3 bases removed from V and 1 base from J, the gap between germline ends came to 13 bases.